These T cell receptor beta chains were read from a single sample in a study of T cells in Graves' hyperthyroidism and ophthalmopathy. In TCRdb, the multiplex PCR reads were re-called with MiXCR into one record per CDR3 protein. This repertoire shows hundreds of thousands of distinct CDR3 sequences, more than 20% found once; its top ten account for more than 30%. Sequenced input: blood. These receptor sequences come from a man aged 25 to 40 with Graves' ophthalmopathy. Each CDR3 is given with its conserved first and last residue. The order of the fields is J gene, V gene, clone size, CDR3 protein. Where a row states a size, it is once, few, many or the class of an expanded clone; other rows omit it.

J gene: TRBJ1-6
V gene: TRBV27
clone size: -
CDR3 protein: CASSSQNYNSPLHF

J gene: TRBJ2-7
V gene: TRBV7-2
clone size: -
CDR3 protein: CASSLTGNHEQYF

J gene: TRBJ1-6
V gene: TRBV28
clone size: -
CDR3 protein: CASSPQAAKGSPLHF

J gene: TRBJ1-6
V gene: TRBV28
clone size: -
CDR3 protein: CASVRTGNSPLHF

J gene: TRBJ2-5
V gene: TRBV7-3
clone size: many
CDR3 protein: CASSPQGGLAGETQYF

J gene: TRBJ2-5
V gene: TRBV7-9
clone size: many
CDR3 protein: CASSSPLGTGRQETQYF

J gene: TRBJ2-4
V gene: TRBV20-1
clone size: -
CDR3 protein: CSAGGRGAKNIQYF

J gene: TRBJ2-1
V gene: TRBV5-1
clone size: -
CDR3 protein: CASSSGATSYNEQFF

J gene: TRBJ2-5
V gene: TRBV3-1
clone size: -
CDR3 protein: CASSSTSEETQYF

J gene: TRBJ2-7
V gene: TRBV2
clone size: -
CDR3 protein: CASSEAGDRGYEQYF

J gene: TRBJ1-2
V gene: TRBV9
clone size: -
CDR3 protein: CASSVGQANYGYTF

J gene: TRBJ2-5
V gene: TRBV10-2
clone size: -
CDR3 protein: CASSESWFQETQYF

J gene: TRBJ2-1
V gene: TRBV7-9
clone size: few
CDR3 protein: CATLQASGDYNEQFF

J gene: TRBJ2-7
V gene: TRBV11-2
clone size: many
CDR3 protein: CASSLAVPRYEQYF

J gene: TRBJ2-1
V gene: TRBV3-1
clone size: -
CDR3 protein: CASSPGLAAYEQFF